Described below is a single TCR beta chain sequence and its context. Per the germline V gene, CDR1 is SGHTA and CDR2 is FQGNSA. V gave up 5 bases and J gave up 4 bases; unmatched junction bases: 5. The CDR3 covers 14 residues. This record belongs to a study of blood T cell repertoires in COVID-19. As for the study in general: Sites across the United States, Italy and Spain contributed samples from acute and convalescent COVID-19.

Methods used by the authors: Researchers report that nucleated cell counts were estimated from reference gene primer amplification. TCRdb's table, derived via immunoSEQ multiplex PCR, lists solely in-frame clones and lacks some. The DNA was the basis for D and trimming; V, J and clone size are from that table. The profile shows hundreds of thousands of clones, about 90% of them singletons. The receptor's source is a man aged 18 to 30 with active or convalescent COVID-19. V gene TRBV7-2 combines with J gene TRBJ1-5, with 7 positions matching TRBD1. The sequencing input was peripheral blood. CDR3 loop: CASSQQGRNQPQHF. For the CDR3, the DNA is TGTGCCAGCAGCCAACAGGGGCGGAATCAGCCCCAGCATTTT.